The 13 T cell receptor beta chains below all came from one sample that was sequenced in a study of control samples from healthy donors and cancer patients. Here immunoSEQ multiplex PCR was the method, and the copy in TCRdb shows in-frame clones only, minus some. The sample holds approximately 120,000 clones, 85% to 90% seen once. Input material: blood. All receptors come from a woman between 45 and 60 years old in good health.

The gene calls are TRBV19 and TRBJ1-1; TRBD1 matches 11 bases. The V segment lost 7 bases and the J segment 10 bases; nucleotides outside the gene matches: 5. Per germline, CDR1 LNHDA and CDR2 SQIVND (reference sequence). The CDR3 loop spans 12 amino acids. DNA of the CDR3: TGTGCCAGTAAAGGACAGGGGGCCGGAGCTTTCTTT. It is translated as CASKGQGAGAFF.

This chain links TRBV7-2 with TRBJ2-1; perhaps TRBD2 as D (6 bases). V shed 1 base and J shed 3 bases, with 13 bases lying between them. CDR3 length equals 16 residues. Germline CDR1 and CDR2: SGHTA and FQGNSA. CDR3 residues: CASSLGWTTDYNEQFF. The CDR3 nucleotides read TGTGCCAGCAGCTTAGGGTGGACTACGGACTACAATGAGCAGTTCTTC.

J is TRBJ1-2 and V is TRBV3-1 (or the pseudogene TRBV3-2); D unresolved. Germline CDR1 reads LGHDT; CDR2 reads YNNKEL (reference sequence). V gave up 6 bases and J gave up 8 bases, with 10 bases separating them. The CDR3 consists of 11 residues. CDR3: CASSLDWGYTF. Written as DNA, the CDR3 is TGTGCCAGCAGTCTAGATTGGGGCTACACCTTC.

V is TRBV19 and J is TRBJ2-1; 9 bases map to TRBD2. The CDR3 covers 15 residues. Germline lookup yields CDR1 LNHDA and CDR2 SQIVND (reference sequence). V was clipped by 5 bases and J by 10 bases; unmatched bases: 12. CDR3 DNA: TGTGCCAGTAGTGGCAGAAGCGGGGGGAAGTTGGAGCAGTTCTTC. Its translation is CASSGRSGGKLEQFF.

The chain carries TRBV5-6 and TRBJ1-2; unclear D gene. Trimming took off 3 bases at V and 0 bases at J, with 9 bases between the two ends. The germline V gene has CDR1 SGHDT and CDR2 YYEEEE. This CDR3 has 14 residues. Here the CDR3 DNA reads TGTGCCAGCAGCTCGTGGCGGGCTAACTATGGCTACACCTTC. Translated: CASSSWRANYGYTF.

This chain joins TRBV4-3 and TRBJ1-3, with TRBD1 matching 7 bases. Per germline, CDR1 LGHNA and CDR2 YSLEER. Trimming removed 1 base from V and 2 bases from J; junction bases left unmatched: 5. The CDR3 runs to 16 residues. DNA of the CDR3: TGCGCCAGCAGCCAAGGGGGGACAGCGGCTGGAAACACCATATATTTT. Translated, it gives CASSQGGTAAGNTIYF.

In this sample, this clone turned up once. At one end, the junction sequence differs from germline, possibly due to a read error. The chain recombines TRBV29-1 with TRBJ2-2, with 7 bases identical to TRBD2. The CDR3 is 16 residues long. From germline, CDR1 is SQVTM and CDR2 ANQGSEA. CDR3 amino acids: CTVPANGGGNTGELFF. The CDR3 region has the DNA TGCACCGTTCCAGCCAATGGGGGGGGGAACACCGGGGAGCTGTTTTTT.

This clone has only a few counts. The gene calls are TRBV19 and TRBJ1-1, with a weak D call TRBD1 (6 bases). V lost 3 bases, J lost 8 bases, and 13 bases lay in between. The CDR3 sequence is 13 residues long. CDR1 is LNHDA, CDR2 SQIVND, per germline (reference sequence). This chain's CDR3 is CASSMGGGREAFF. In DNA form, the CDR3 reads TGTGCCAGTAGTATGGGAGGGGGACGAGAAGCTTTCTTT.

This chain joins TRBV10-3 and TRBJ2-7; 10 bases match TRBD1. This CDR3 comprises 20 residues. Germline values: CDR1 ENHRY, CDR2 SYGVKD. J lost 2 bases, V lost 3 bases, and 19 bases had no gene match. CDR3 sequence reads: CAISDPTVDRGPGIPYEQYF. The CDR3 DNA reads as TGTGCCATCAGTGATCCCACTGTCGACAGGGGGCCGGGTATCCCCTACGAGCAGTACTTC.

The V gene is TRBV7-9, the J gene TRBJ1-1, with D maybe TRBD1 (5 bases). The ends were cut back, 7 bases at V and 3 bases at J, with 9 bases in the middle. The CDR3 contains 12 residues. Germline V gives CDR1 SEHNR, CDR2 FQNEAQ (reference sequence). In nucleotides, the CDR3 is TGTGCCAGCAACCTCAGGGACACTGAAGCTTTCTTT. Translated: CASNLRDTEAFF.

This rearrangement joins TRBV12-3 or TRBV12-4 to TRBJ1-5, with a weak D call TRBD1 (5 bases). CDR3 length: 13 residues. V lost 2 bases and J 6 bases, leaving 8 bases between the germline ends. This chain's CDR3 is CASSLQGFQPQHF. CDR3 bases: TGTGCCAGCAGTTTACAGGGATTTCAGCCCCAGCATTTT.

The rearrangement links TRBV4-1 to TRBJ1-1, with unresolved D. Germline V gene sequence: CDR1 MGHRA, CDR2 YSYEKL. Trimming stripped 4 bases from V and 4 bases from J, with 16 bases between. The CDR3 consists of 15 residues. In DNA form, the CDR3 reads TGCGCCAGCAGCCCCGGCCTGCGGGCCAGCACTGAAGCTTTCTTT. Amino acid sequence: CASSPGLRASTEAFF.

The CDR3 sequence is CASRALGGVDNEQFF. Here the CDR3 DNA reads TGTGCCAGCAGAGCACTGGGCGGGGTGGACAATGAGCAGTTCTTC. This chain connects TRBV6-5 to TRBJ2-1; the D gene is possibly TRBD2 (6 bases). CDR3 length: 15 amino acids. V gave up 6 bases and J gave up 5 bases, with 17 bases separating them. From germline, CDR1 is MNHEY and CDR2 SVGAGI.